These 3 T cell receptor beta chains share one sample of origin, sequenced in a study of blood T cell repertoires in COVID-19. The table came from immunoSEQ multiplex PCR; TCRdb's copy has only in-frame clones and leaves some out. This table holds approximately 280,000 clones, roughly 85% found once. The sample taken for sequencing was peripheral blood. These TCRs come from a man in his forties or fifties with active or convalescent COVID-19.

The chain employs TRBV7-9 and TRBJ2-7; possible D gene TRBD1, 7 bases. This CDR3 is 16 amino acids long. Germline loops: CDR1 SEHNR, CDR2 FQNEAQ (reference sequence). V was trimmed by 1 base and J by 0 bases, leaving 13 bases between them. CDR3: CASSLGWGDSSYEQYF. The CDR3 DNA sequence: TGTGCCAGCAGCTTAGGATGGGGGGACAGCTCCTACGAGCAGTACTTC.

This clone was seen a handful of times. The chain employs TRBV10-2 and TRBJ1-2, with 9 bases matching TRBD1. Germline trimming cut 10 bases from V and 2 bases from J; bases unmatched to any gene: 11. The CDR3 consists of 15 residues. The germline gives CDR1 WSHSY, CDR2 SAAADI. Here the CDR3 DNA reads TGCGCCACCCTGGGGGGCGGACAGGGGAACTATGGCTACACCTTC. It is translated as CATLGGGQGNYGYTF.

For the CDR3, the DNA is TGTGCCAGCAGCGGGGGGGCCGTGCATTCACCCCTCCACTTT. It specifies CASSGGAVHSPLHF. The V gene is TRBV5-6, the J gene TRBJ1-6; D might be TRBD1 (6 bases). V lost 4 bases, J lost 8 bases, and 13 bases lay in between. The germline CDR1 and CDR2 sequences are SGHDT and YYEEEE. CDR3 length equals 14 residues.